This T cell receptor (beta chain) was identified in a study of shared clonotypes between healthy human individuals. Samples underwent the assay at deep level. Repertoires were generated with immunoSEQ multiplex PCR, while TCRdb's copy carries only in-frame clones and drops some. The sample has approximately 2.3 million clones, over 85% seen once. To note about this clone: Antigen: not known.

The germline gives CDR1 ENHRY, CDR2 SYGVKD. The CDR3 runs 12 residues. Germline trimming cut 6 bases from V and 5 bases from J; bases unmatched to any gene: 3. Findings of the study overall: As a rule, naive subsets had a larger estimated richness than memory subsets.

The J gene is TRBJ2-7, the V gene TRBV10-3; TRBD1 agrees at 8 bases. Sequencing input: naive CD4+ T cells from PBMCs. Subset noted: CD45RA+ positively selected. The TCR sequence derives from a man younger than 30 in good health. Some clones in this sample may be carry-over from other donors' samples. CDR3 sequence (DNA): TGTGCCATCAGGACGACAGGGGACGAGCAGTACTTC. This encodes CAIRTTGDEQYF.